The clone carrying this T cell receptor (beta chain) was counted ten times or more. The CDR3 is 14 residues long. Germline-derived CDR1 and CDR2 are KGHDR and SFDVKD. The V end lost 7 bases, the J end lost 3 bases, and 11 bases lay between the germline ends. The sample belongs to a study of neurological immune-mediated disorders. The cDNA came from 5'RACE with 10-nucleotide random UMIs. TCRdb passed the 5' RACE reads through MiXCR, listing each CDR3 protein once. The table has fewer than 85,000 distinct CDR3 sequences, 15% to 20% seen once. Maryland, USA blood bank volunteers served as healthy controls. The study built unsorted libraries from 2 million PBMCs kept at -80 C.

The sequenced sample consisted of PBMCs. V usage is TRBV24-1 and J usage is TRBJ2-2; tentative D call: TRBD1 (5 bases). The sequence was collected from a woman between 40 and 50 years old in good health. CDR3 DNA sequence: TGTGCCACCAGCTCCGGCAGGGACACCGGGGAGCTGTTTTTT. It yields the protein CATSSGRDTGELFF.